This TCR beta chain was recovered during a study of regulatory T cells in long-lasting Graves disease (dated by TCRdb to 2020 to 2023). Some background on the complete study: Newly diagnosed Graves' disease patients had taken antithyroid drugs for less than 3 months. Peripheral blood TCR sequencing and RNA sequencing compared persistent Graves' disease patients with newly diagnosed Graves' disease patients. The study was conducted in China and was registered as a clinical trial. A total of about 33 samples underwent TCR sequencing, from 13 patients with persistent Graves' disease and 20 patients with newly diagnosed Graves' disease. What the authors observed across the whole study: Only the TCR beta chain was sequenced and analyzed. Patients with persistent disease shared more public clonotypes (about 3,000) than newly diagnosed patients did (966). Because the primary lesion, thyroid tissue, could not be accessed, the study looked at peripheral blood alone. The authors noted that the small sample size was a limitation that may lower accuracy. Persistent Graves' disease patients showed lower TCR Shannon entropy and fewer highly expanded clones than newly diagnosed patients, suggesting clonal expansion.

What the time point label conveys for this sample: newly diagnosed GD, antithyroid drugs for less than 3 months. For both TCR sequencing and RNA sequencing, RNA was extracted from PBMCs in TRIzol. The diagnosis of Graves' disease followed American Thyroid Association guidelines. Patients for the study were recruited at an endocrinology department in Xi'an, China. Each patient gave about 8.1 milliliters of peripheral blood, collected in an EDTA anticoagulant tube. PBMCs were isolated by Ficoll Paque Plus density gradient separation without further T cell sorting. RNA quality was checked with an Agilent 2100 Bioanalyzer and agarose gel, and concentration with a NanoDrop 2000. This clonotype has at least ten counts. What this receptor recognizes is not known. No quality values exist for individual bases; no much larger clone is one base distant. To prepare the library, multiplex PCR was applied. TCRdb names Illumina HiSeq 4000 as the instrument used. To build TCR beta libraries, CDR3 regions were amplified by Arm-PCR using iRepertoire HTBI primers. Before sequencing, the PCR products went through gel purification. For the original study's pipeline: Gene usage analysis of CDR3 amino acid clonotypes relied on the 60 or so TRBV and 15 or so TRBJ segments identified across samples. COPE and FqMerger were used to merge filtered high-quality paired reads into contigs. BLAST was used to align contigs to IMGT TRBV, TRBD and TRBJ reference genes, with CDR3 defined following IMGT. Highly expanded clones were defined as clonotypes with a frequency above 0.1%. Shannon entropy was used to measure repertoire diversity, and the Gini coefficient was used to measure V-J evenness. A clonotype found in more than one individual was treated as public. TCRdb's own reprocessing of the public reads used fastp at Q25 and MiXCR and kept productive beta chains. For every CDR3 protein sequence, its rows merge into one entry that carries the most common genes and DNA. The V and J calls shown here were made by TCRdb, not taken from the authors' results. The sample table contains about 420,000 distinct CDR3 sequences; only one count was recorded for about 16% of them. Under 30% of the sample lies in the top ten.

This same sample was also taken into another study, of T cells in Graves' hyperthyroidism and ophthalmopathy. As the second publication notes: Graves' hyperthyroidism was defined as stable when no progression to ophthalmopathy occurred over 18 months of follow-up. The hyperthyroidism patients were between 18 and 65 years old and newly diagnosed, with a disease duration of less than 2 months. Any patient with an uncontrolled infection, another autoimmune disease, pregnancy or lactation was excluded. Diagnoses relied on clinical symptoms, serum thyroxine and TRAb, thyroid ultrasound and orbital computed tomography. For the first round of RT-PCR on the TCR CDR3, the HTBI primer set was used together with the Qiagen OneStep RT-PCR kit. Most expanded thyroid clonotypes (frequency above 0.001) were also detected in blood, a finding suggesting that blood repertoires may reflect thyroid immune responses. A 13 V-J signature model separated ophthalmopathy from stable hyperthyroidism, with approximately 86% sensitivity and about 81% specificity in cross-validation and 80%/75% in testing. In validation, the model predicted progression to ophthalmopathy with around 71% sensitivity and less than 75% specificity, a median of about 6 months before onset. A discovery cohort of approximately 97 patients, approximately 45 with Graves' ophthalmopathy and roughly 59 with stable Graves' hyperthyroidism, was used to find distinguishing TCR V-J signatures. Whether ophthalmopathy could be predicted prospectively was tested in an independent validation cohort made up of about 20 hyperthyroidism patients plus 17 patients who later progressed to ophthalmopathy. The 75 to 100 discovery patients were randomly divided into training and test sets at a 7:3 ratio. The study also compared thyroid tissue and blood T-cell repertoires from over 5 Graves' hyperthyroidism patients. Following sampling, methimazole starting at 30 mg daily was given to hyperthyroidism patients, and high-dose intravenous methylprednisolone was given to ophthalmopathy patients. Libraries were constructed in a second round of multiplex PCR, after which size selection and purification were performed. Paired-end sequencing of the libraries was performed with 100 bp reads on an Illumina HiSeq2000. Raw data were processed with SOAPnuke, discarding reads with adapters, uncalled bases, mean Phred below 15, or no exact constant-primer or identifier match. High-quality paired reads were merged using COPE v1.2.5, and each unique nucleotide sequence was defined as a clonotype. MiTCR v1.1 was used to align the clonotypes against IMGT TRBV, TRBD and TRBJ reference segments. The analysis was restricted to V-J combinations with a frequency above 0.0001, which together covered 99% to 99.2% of the repertoires. A TCS score was defined as the ratio between F50 (clonal expansion) and ExV (chaos), using BLOSUM62-based TCRdist between CDR3 peptides within each V-J. Welch's t-statistics and random forest reduced approximately 520 V-J features to around 14, which were used in a naive Bayes classifier (R e1071). No statistical method was used to set the sample size in advance, and investigators knew the group allocation. According to the paper, TCR Vbeta CDR3 sequencing was carried out on some 130 peripheral blood samples, which came from 40 to 45 ophthalmopathy, approximately 78 hyperthyroidism and around 17 progressor patients.

Sample: peripheral blood mononuclear cells (PBMCs), taken at new diagnosis, from a patient treated with antithyroid drugs. The sequence derives from a woman under 30 with Graves disease. Donor details come from another sample of the same person, matched by shared clones.

The sequence in DNA is TGTGCCAGCAGCGCAATGACTAGCGGCTACGAGCAGTACTTC. It translates to CASSAMTSGYEQYF. Rearrangement joined TRBV28 to TRBJ2-7, with 9 middle bases fitting TRBD2. The germline V gene specifies MDHEN as CDR1 and SYDVKM as CDR2. There are 14 amino acids in the CDR3, from cysteine to phenylalanine inclusive. Just CDR3 DNA is preserved here, 42 bases in frame from base 1. Trimmed from V: 6 bases; trimmed from J: 3 bases; junction bases lacking a gene match: 6. When the CDR3 is completed using the reference TRBV28 and TRBJ2-7 genes on either side, the full variable domain is DVKVTQSSRYLVKRTGEKVFLECVQDMDHENMFWYRQDPGLGLRLIYFSYDVKMKEKGDIPEGYSVSREKKERFSLILESASTNQTSMYLCASSAMTSGYEQYFGPGTRLTVT.